Shown below are 7 T cell receptor beta chains from a single sample sequenced in a study of shared clonotypes between healthy human individuals (dated by TCRdb to the early 2020s). The library was built by means of the immunoSEQ multiplex PCR assay. In TCRdb, the immuneACCESS table is reduced to in-frame sequences with V and J assigned. These tables do not hold every clone; where another copy was compared, an unresolved V gene accounts for under half, and the others remain unexplained. The sample data list about 1.1 million clones, and around 78% of these were observed just once. The ten most abundant clones make up under 0.65% of the sample. Sequencing input: memory CD4+ T cells from PBMCs. What the cell subset or site label conveys for this sample: CD45RA-negative fraction. The receptors derive from a man in his late teens or twenties in good health. Some clones in this sample may be carry-over from other donors' samples.

V usage is TRBV28 and J usage is TRBJ2-1, with 8 bases that match TRBD2. CDR1 is MDHEN and CDR2 is SYDVKM in the germline V gene. V trimming: 7 bases; J trimming: 9 bases; junction bases outside the gene matches: 14. The CDR3 covers 15 residues. DNA of the CDR3: TGTGCCAGCACCCCGGGGAGAGCGGGAGTCGTTGAGCAGTTCTTC. This encodes CASTPGRAGVVEQFF.

This clone was detected only once. The chain is built from TRBV28 and TRBJ1-2, with D possibly being TRBD1 (6 bases). From germline, CDR1 is MDHEN and CDR2 SYDVKM. This CDR3 comprises 15 residues. The V and J ends lost 6 bases and 4 bases respectively, with 18 bases between them. The CDR3: CASSPGRGRIYGYTF. The DNA of the CDR3 is TGTGCCAGCAGCCCAGGTAGGGGGAGGATCTATGGCTACACCTTC.

This chain joins TRBV5-1 and TRBJ2-2, with TRBD1 matching over 10 bases. V lost 4 bases and J lost 1; bases outside the gene matches: 4. The CDR3 runs 16 residues. CDR1 is SGHRS and CDR2 is YFSETQ in the germline V gene. The CDR3 sequence is CASSIRTGGNTGELFF. CDR3 DNA: TGCGCCAGCAGCATTAGGACAGGGGGGAACACCGGGGAGCTGTTTTTT.

V usage is TRBV4-3 and J usage is TRBJ2-3, with TRBD2 identical over 8 bases. The trim removed 4 bases at V and 0 bases at J, leaving 3 bases unmatched. The CDR3 is made up of 15 amino acids. Germline V lookup: CDR1 LGHNA, CDR2 YSLEER. CDR3 sequence reads: CASSRVAGSTDTQYF. In nucleotides, the CDR3 is TGCGCCAGCAGCCGAGTAGCGGGAAGCACAGATACGCAGTATTTT.

CDR3 sequence reads: CASSLDRTSGAYEQYF. DNA of the CDR3: TGTGCCAGCAGCTTAGACCGGACTAGCGGTGCCTACGAGCAGTACTTC. The gene calls are TRBV7-2 and TRBJ2-7; 10 bases match TRBD2. The CDR3 runs to 16 residues. Germline lookup yields CDR1 SGHTA and CDR2 FQGNSA. With 1 base clipped from V and 2 bases from J, the junction kept 5 bases outside the gene matches.

The sample holds a few counts of this clone. V usage is TRBV5-6 and J usage is TRBJ2-5; 13 bases line up with TRBD2. With 4 bases clipped from V and 5 bases from J, the junction kept 5 bases outside the gene matches. The CDR3 is 15 amino acids. Germline V gene data show CDR1 as SGHDT and CDR2 as YYEEEE. The CDR3 nucleotides are TGTGCCAGCAGCACACTAGCGGGGGGGCGGGAGACCCAGTACTTC. Its translation is CASSTLAGGRETQYF.

The chain couples TRBV4-1 to TRBJ1-5; unclear D gene. The CDR3 has 15 amino acids. CDR1 and CDR2 (germline): MGHRA, YSYEKL. V was trimmed by 3 bases and J by 2 bases, leaving 11 bases between them. CDR3 protein: CASSQPLMGNQPQHF. The CDR3, as DNA: TGCGCCAGCAGCCAGCCCCTGATGGGCAATCAGCCCCAGCATTTT.